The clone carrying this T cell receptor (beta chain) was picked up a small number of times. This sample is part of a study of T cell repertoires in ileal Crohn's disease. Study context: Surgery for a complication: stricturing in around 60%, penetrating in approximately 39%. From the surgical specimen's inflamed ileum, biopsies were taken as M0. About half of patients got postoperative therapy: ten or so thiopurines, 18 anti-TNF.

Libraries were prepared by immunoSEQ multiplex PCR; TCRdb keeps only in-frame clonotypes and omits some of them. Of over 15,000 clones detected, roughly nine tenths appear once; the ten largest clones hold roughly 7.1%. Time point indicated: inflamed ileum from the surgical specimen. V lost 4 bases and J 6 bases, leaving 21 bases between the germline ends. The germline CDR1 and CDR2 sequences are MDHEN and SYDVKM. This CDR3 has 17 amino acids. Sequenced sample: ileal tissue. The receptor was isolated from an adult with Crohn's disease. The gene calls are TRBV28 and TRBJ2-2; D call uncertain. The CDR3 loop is CASSSYPTMGSAGELFF. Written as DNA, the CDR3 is TGTGCCAGCAGTTCCTACCCTACAATGGGGTCGGCCGGGGAGCTGTTTTTT.